The rows below give T cell receptor beta chains drawn from one sample of a study of blood T cells in healthy people across ages. TCRdb analysed the 5' RACE reads with MiXCR anew, one entry per CDR3 protein. This table holds 550,000 to 650,000 distinct CDR3 sequences, approximately 30% found once. Material for sequencing was blood. These receptors all come from a woman of 80 years or more in good health. Both conserved end residues are part of each CDR3. D genes are given only for firm matches. For some rows the clone size is stated as once, few or many, or as a class when expanded; others skip it.

>few|TRBV6-2/TRBV6-3|TRBJ1-5|.
CAGGRGNQPQHF
TGTGCCGGGGGGCGAGGCAATCAGCCCCAGCATTTT
>once|TRBV20-1|TRBJ2-1|TRBD2
CSAPRFGASGNNEQFF
TGCAGTGCCCCCCGGTTCGGGGCTAGCGGGAACAATGAGCAGTTCTTC
>many|TRBV20-1|TRBJ1-2|TRBD1
CSASVSGGFGYTF
TGCAGTGCTAGTGTGTCAGGGGGATTTGGCTACACCTTC
>.|TRBV29-1|TRBJ1-1|.
CSAEPPARNTEAFF
TGCAGCGCCGAACCGCCCGCCAGGAACACTGAAGCTTTCTTT
>.|TRBV15|TRBJ2-1|TRBD2
CATSMTSAGEYNEQFF
TGTGCCACCAGCATGACGTCAGCGGGAGAGTACAATGAGCAGTTCTTC
>once|TRBV4-3|TRBJ2-1|.
CASSQDALPSPAEQFF
TGCGCCAGCAGCCAAGATGCTCTGCCCTCTCCCGCTGAGCAGTTCTTC
>many|TRBV29-1|TRBJ2-5|.
CSVEKETQYF
TGCAGCGTTGAAAAAGAGACCCAGTACTTC
>many|TRBV5-5|TRBJ2-1|.
CASSKGFRGADYNEQFF
TGTGCCAGCAGCAAAGGATTTAGGGGGGCCGACTACAATGAGCAGTTCTTC
>many|TRBV30|TRBJ2-3|TRBD1
CAWRSGQGSTDTQYF
TGTGCCTGGAGATCGGGACAGGGGAGCACAGATACGCAGTATTTT
>many|TRBV7-9|TRBJ1-4|.
CASSLLQGKFGEKLFF
TGTGCCAGCAGCTTATTACAGGGAAAATTTGGTGAAAAACTGTTTTTT
>many|TRBV2|TRBJ2-1|TRBD2
CASTLGLAGGISLSNEQFF
TGTGCCAGCACCCTAGGACTAGCGGGGGGGATATCATTAAGCAATGAGCAGTTCTTC
>.|TRBV7-3|TRBJ1-1|TRBD1
CASSGTGTEAFF
TGTGCCAGCAGCGGGACAGGGACTGAAGCTTTCTTT
>few|TRBV19|TRBJ1-2|.
CASSSFNYGYTF
TGTGCCAGTAGTAGTTTTAACTATGGCTACACCTTC
>.|TRBV6-5|TRBJ1-5|TRBD1
CASRPGTGGVQPQHF
TGTGCCAGCAGGCCCGGGACAGGGGGAGTCCAGCCCCAGCATTTT
>many|TRBV24-1|TRBJ2-1|.
CATSDHQGYNEQFF
TGTGCCACCAGTGACCACCAGGGTTACAATGAGCAGTTCTTC
>.|TRBV12-5|TRBJ2-3|TRBD2
CASGLPQGLAGRYF
TGTGCTAGTGGGTTGCCCCAGGGACTAGCAGGGCGGTATTTT
>.|TRBV30|TRBJ1-2|TRBD1
CAWSSSGQLGQGYTF
TGTGCCTGGAGTTCCTCGGGACAGTTAGGCCAAGGCTACACCTTC
>few|TRBV7-9|TRBJ1-6|TRBD1
CASSRDRRDSPLHF
TGTGCCAGCAGCCGGGACAGGAGGGATTCACCCCTCCACTTT
>.|TRBV2|TRBJ2-5|TRBD1
CASRRGTGGGQYF
TGTGCCAGCAGACGCGGGACAGGGGGTGGGCAGTACTTC
>few|TRBV12-3/TRBV12-4|TRBJ1-5|.
CASMRPGRQPQHF
TGTGCCAGCATGAGGCCTGGGAGACAGCCCCAGCATTTT
>many|TRBV11-2|TRBJ2-3|.
CASSFYAVTDTQYF
TGTGCCAGCAGCTTTTACGCAGTCACAGATACGCAGTATTTT
>many|TRBV9|TRBJ1-2|.
CASSVALDYYGYTF
TGTGCCAGCAGCGTCGCCCTCGACTACTATGGCTACACCTTC
>many|TRBV20-1|TRBJ2-1|.
CSAPRDGRGNEQFF
TGCAGTGCCCCACGGGACGGAAGGGGCAATGAGCAGTTCTTC
>.|TRBV20-1|TRBJ2-1|.
CSASAVLAPSYNEQFF
TGCAGTGCTAGCGCGGTCTTAGCGCCTTCCTACAATGAGCAGTTCTTC
>many|TRBV7-6|TRBJ2-5|.
CASSRGQSQETQYF
TGTGCCAGCAGCCGCGGACAGTCGCAAGAGACCCAGTACTTC
>many|TRBV12-3/TRBV12-4|TRBJ2-3|TRBD2
CASSQSGLAPHWQYF
TGTGCCAGCAGTCAGTCGGGACTAGCGCCCCATTGGCAGTATTTT
>.|TRBV19|TRBJ1-1|.
CASIPDLTRMNTEAFF
TGTGCCAGTATCCCGGACTTGACACGTATGAACACTGAAGCTTTCTTT
>many|TRBV5-1|TRBJ2-5|TRBD1
CASSPRARGETQYF
TGCGCCAGCAGCCCTCGGGCCAGGGGGGAGACCCAGTACTTC
>.|TRBV7-9|TRBJ1-6|.
CASSLATGFGSPLHF
TGTGCCAGCAGCTTAGCTACAGGGTTTGGTTCACCCCTCCACTTT
>many|TRBV10-3|TRBJ1-5|.
CAISDRGNQPQHF
TGTGCCATCAGTGACAGGGGAAATCAGCCCCAGCATTTT
>.|TRBV20-1|TRBJ1-1|TRBD1
CSARDVTGVYLNTEAFF
TGCAGTGCTAGAGATGTGACAGGGGTCTATTTAAACACTGAAGCTTTCTTT
>few|TRBV3-1|TRBJ1-1|.
CASSPWGNTEAFF
TGTGCCAGCAGCCCTTGGGGGAACACTGAAGCTTTCTTT
>many|TRBV5-1|TRBJ2-4|.
CASSRSQGAKNIQYF
TGCGCCAGCAGCCGGAGCCAGGGCGCCAAAAACATTCAGTACTTC
>many|TRBV6-2/TRBV6-3|TRBJ2-1|.
CASSFWTDSSYNEQFF
TGTGCCAGCAGTTTCTGGACCGATAGTTCCTACAATGAGCAGTTCTTC
>.|TRBV3-1|TRBJ1-1|.
CASTLGANTVAFF
TGTGCCAGCACCCTCGGAGCTAACACTGTAGCTTTCTTT
>many|TRBV5-1|TRBJ2-7|TRBD2
CASSFGGAREQYF
TGCGCCAGCAGCTTCGGGGGGGCAAGGGAGCAGTACTTC
>.|TRBV24-1|TRBJ2-2|.
CATSGGNRDTGERFF
TGTGCCACCAGTGGAGGCAACCGGGACACCGGGGAGCGGTTTTTT
>.|TRBV6-4|TRBJ1-1|.
CASSASGWGNTEAFF
TGTGCCAGCAGCGCCTCGGGTTGGGGAAACACTGAAGCTTTCTTT
>many|TRBV20-1|TRBJ2-7|.
CSARDQAAFGYEQYF
TGCAGTGCTAGAGATCAGGCGGCCTTCGGGTACGAGCAGTACTTC
>.|TRBV20-1|TRBJ2-7|TRBD1
CSARKGQGGPRGYEQYF
TGCAGTGCCCGGAAGGGACAGGGGGGGCCAAGAGGCTACGAGCAGTACTTC
>many|TRBV9|TRBJ2-1|.
CASSPTVWDEQFF
TGTGCCAGCAGCCCGACAGTTTGGGATGAGCAGTTCTTC
>many|TRBV7-2|TRBJ1-4|TRBD1
CASSSRQGSEKLFF
TGTGCCAGCAGCTCCCGACAGGGCAGTGAAAAACTGTTTTTT
>many|TRBV7-2|TRBJ2-1|.
CASSLARGFYNEQFF
TGTGCCAGCAGCTTAGCCCGGGGATTCTACAATGAGCAGTTCTTC
>.|TRBV20-1|TRBJ1-6|TRBD1
CSAKPTGAGNSPLHF
TGCAGTGCTAAGCCTACAGGGGCAGGGAATTCACCCCTCCACTTT
>many|TRBV2|TRBJ2-1|TRBD1
CASSSGQAAGSEQFF
TGTGCCAGCAGTAGCGGACAGGCGGCAGGAAGTGAGCAGTTCTTC
>.|TRBV18|TRBJ1-2|.
CASSPDTANCGYTF
TGTGCCAGCTCACCAGACACAGCTAACTGTGGCTACACCTTC
>many|TRBV9|TRBJ1-2|.
CASSVDAGAGYGYTF
TGTGCCAGCAGCGTAGACGCAGGGGCCGGCTATGGCTACACCTTC
>many|TRBV7-2|TRBJ1-2|.
CASSSGGFSYGYTF
TGTGCCAGCAGCTCGGGGGGCTTTAGCTATGGCTACACCTTC
>many|TRBV11-2|TRBJ2-7|.
CASSLDGAVSYEQYF
TGTGCCAGCAGCTTAGACGGAGCGGTTTCCTACGAGCAGTACTTC
>many|TRBV30|TRBJ1-2|.
CAWSVSGGTNYGYTF
TGTGCCTGGAGTGTAAGCGGGGGGACTAACTATGGCTACACCTTC
>many|TRBV20-1|TRBJ2-1|.
CSAPGGPSGDLLNSYNEQFF
TGCAGTGCGCCAGGAGGGCCGAGCGGAGACCTCCTGAATTCCTACAATGAGCAGTTCTTC
>.|TRBV11-2|TRBJ1-5|.
CASSPAGRRFNQPQHF
TGTGCCAGCAGCCCCGCAGGCCGGAGGTTTAATCAGCCCCAGCATTTT
>once|TRBV4-1|TRBJ2-7|.
CASSQGAGLSYEQYF
TGCGCCAGCAGCCAAGGGGCAGGGCTCTCCTACGAGCAGTACTTC
>many|TRBV24-1|TRBJ2-5|.
CATSHRETQYF
TGTGCCACCAGTCATCGGGAGACCCAGTACTTC
>few|TRBV5-5|TRBJ1-5|.
CASSLGRQRGQPQHF
TGTGCCAGCAGCTTGGGCAGGCAACGGGGTCAGCCCCAGCATTTT
>.|TRBV19|TRBJ2-7|.
CASSENRVRKNEQYF
TGTGCCAGTAGTGAAAACAGGGTAAGGAAAAACGAGCAGTACTTC
>many|TRBV29-1|TRBJ2-6|.
CSVDIGSGANVLTF
TGCAGCGTTGACATAGGCTCTGGGGCCAACGTCCTGACTTTC
>few|TRBV5-6|TRBJ1-6|TRBD1
CASSPDRGRLDSPPHF
TGTGCCAGCAGCCCGGACAGGGGGCGCCTGGATTCACCCCCCCACTTT
>few|TRBV5-1|TRBJ2-2|.
CASSLVQGGNTGELFF
TGCGCCAGCAGCTTGGTACAGGGCGGGAACACCGGGGAGCTGTTTTTT